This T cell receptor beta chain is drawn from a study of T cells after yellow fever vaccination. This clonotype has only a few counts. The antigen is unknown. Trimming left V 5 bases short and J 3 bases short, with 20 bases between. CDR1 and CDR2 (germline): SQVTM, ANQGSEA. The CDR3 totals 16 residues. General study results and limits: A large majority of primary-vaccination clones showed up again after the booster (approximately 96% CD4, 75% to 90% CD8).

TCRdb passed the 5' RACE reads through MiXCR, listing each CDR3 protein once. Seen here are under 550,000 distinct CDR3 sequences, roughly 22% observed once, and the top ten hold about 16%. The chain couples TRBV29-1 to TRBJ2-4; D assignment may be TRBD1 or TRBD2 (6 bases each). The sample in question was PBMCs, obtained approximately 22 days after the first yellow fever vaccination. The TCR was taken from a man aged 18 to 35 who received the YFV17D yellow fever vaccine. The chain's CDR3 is CSVRHGQRTIKNIQYF. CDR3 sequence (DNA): TGCAGCGTTCGACATGGACAGAGGACTATCAAAAACATTCAGTACTTC.